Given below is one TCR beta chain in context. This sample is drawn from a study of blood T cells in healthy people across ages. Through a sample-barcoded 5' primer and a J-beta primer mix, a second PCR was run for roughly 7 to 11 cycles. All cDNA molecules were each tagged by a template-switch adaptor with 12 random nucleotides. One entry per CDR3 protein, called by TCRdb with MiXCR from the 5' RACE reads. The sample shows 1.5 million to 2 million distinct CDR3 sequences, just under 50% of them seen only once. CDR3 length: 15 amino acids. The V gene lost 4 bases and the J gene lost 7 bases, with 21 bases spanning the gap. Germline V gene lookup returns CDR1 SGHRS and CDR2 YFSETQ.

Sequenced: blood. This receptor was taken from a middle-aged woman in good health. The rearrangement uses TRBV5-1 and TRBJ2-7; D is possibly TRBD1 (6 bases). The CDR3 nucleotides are TGCGCCAGCAGCCCTAGGACAGACTTTTACAATGAGCAGTACTTC. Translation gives CASSPRTDFYNEQYF.